Here is one T cell receptor (beta chain) with its context. Authors' methods: Estimates of nucleated cell counts were drawn from the amplification of reference gene primers. TCRdb's copy holds only in-frame clones and misses some; the assay was immunoSEQ multiplex PCR. V, J and clone size were drawn from that table, and D and trimming were deduced from the DNA. The sample has under 250,000 clones; more than 75% are singletons. The data were obtained in a study of blood T cell repertoires in COVID-19. Turning to the study itself: Italy, Spain and the United States were the sources of the convalescent and acute COVID-19 samples.

The germline V gene encodes CDR1 LNHDA and CDR2 SQIVND (reference sequence). This CDR3 contains 16 residues. V was shortened by 7 bases and J by 4 bases, with 17 bases between the two germline ends. What was sequenced was peripheral blood. This clonotype originated in a man in his fifties or sixties who had recovered from COVID-19. The chain has TRBV19 and TRBJ1-6; a possible D gene is TRBD1 (5 bases). CDR3 in DNA: TGTGCCAGTACCCCGTCAGGGATCGGGTATAATTCACCCCTCCACTTT. This codes for CASTPSGIGYNSPLHF.